The 27 T cell receptor beta chains presented below share a single source sample, sequenced in a study of early T cells in non-severe SARS-CoV-2 infection. Each CDR3 protein gets one entry after TCRdb re-called the 5' RACE reads with MiXCR. This table has 25,000 to 35,000 distinct CDR3 sequences, around 6.6% appearing once. Input material: whole blood. The source of these receptors is an adult who was a healthcare worker with PCR-confirmed SARS-CoV-2 infection or an uninfected control (not recorded which).

This clonotype came up a few times. The chain has TRBV28 and TRBJ1-1, with D tentatively TRBD1 (5 bases). This CDR3 spans 15 amino acids. Germline V gene data show CDR1 as MDHEN and CDR2 as SYDVKM. V lost 5 bases, J lost 0 bases, and 13 bases lay in between. The chain's CDR3 is CASSQYGGLNTEAFF. Here the CDR3 DNA reads TGTGCCAGCAGTCAGTATGGGGGACTGAACACTGAAGCTTTCTTT.

In this sample, this clonotype turned up many times. Germline is not matched at one junction end, which may reflect a read error. In DNA form, the CDR3 reads TGCGCCAGCAGCAGAGCGGGAGAAGTGAATGGGCAGTTCTTC. This sequence encodes CASSRAGEVNGQFF. This sequence joins TRBV4-1 and TRBJ2-1; 8 nucleotides line up with TRBD2. The CDR3 runs to 14 residues. Germline CDR1 reads MGHRA; CDR2 reads YSYEKL.

This clonotype was seen repeatedly, ten times or more. V is TRBV12-3 or TRBV12-4 and J is TRBJ2-7, with D possibly matching TRBD2 (5 bases). With 6 bases removed from V and 0 bases from J, the gap between germline ends came to 15 bases. This CDR3 comprises 15 residues. The chain's CDR3 is CASRPRLTDSYEQYF. The CDR3 nucleotides are TGTGCCAGCAGACCCAGACTAACCGACTCCTACGAGCAGTACTTC.

This clonotype was detected ten times or more. The rearrangement uses TRBV7-3 and TRBJ2-7; no definite D call. Between the trimmed V and J ends, which lost 5 bases and 4 bases, there was a span of 12 bases. The CDR3 is made up of 13 amino acids. Germline V gene sequence: CDR1 SGHTA, CDR2 FQGTGA. The CDR3 is CASSQTLGYEQYF. The CDR3 DNA reads TGTGCCAGCAGCCAGACTTTGGGGTACGAGCAGTACTTC.

This clonotype was seen many times. The V and J genes are TRBV5-4 and TRBJ2-5; 9 bases are a match to TRBD2. This CDR3 contains 15 residues. V lost 0 bases, J lost 4 bases, and 4 bases stayed unmatched. CDR1 and CDR2 from the germline V gene are SGHNT and YYREEE (reference sequence). The CDR3, as DNA: TGTGCCAGCAGCTTGGGGCTAGCGGGGAGAGAGACCCAGTACTTC. The encoded protein is CASSLGLAGRETQYF.

This clonotype was seen a handful of times. A junction end diverges from the germline sequence, so it may reflect a read error. The chain couples TRBV18 to TRBJ1-1; D ambiguous. This CDR3 is 13 amino acids long. The germline gives CDR1 KGHSH, CDR2 LQKENI. The CDR3 loop reads CAGSPSGNTEAFF. The CDR3 region has the DNA TGTGCCGGCTCACCCTCGGGTAACACTGAAGCTTTCTTT.

This clonotype was detected ten times or more. The V call is TRBV29-1, the J call TRBJ1-1, with D unclear. The CDR3 is made up of 13 amino acids. V was clipped by 4 bases and J by 1 base, with 10 bases between them. Germline V gene lookup returns CDR1 SQVTM and CDR2 ANQGSEA. The CDR3 here is CSVVPQRNTEAFF. The CDR3 region has the DNA TGCAGCGTTGTCCCGCAAAGGAACACTGAAGCTTTCTTT.

This clonotype was picked up many times. The chain employs TRBV24-1 and TRBJ1-6; D gene ambiguous. V lost 3 bases, J lost 4 bases, and 6 bases lay in between. Germline V gene sequence: CDR1 KGHDR, CDR2 SFDVKD. The CDR3 totals 14 residues. The CDR3 nucleotides read TGTGCCACCAGTGATCCCTCATATAATTCACCCCTCCACTTT. Its translation is CATSDPSYNSPLHF.

This clonotype was seen ten or more times. V usage is TRBV28 and J usage is TRBJ2-7; TRBD2 matches at 12 bases. V was pared by 5 bases and J by 0 bases, with 8 bases of the junction left unmatched. The CDR3 consists of 17 residues. CDR1 and CDR2 (germline): MDHEN, SYDVKM. CDR3 residues: CASSKSGLAGPSYEQYF. The CDR3 bases are TGTGCCAGCAGTAAATCGGGACTAGCGGGCCCCTCCTACGAGCAGTACTTC.

This clonotype was detected many times. V usage is TRBV7-2 and J usage is TRBJ2-7; the D call may be TRBD1 or TRBD2 (5 bases each). V lost 6 bases to trimming and J lost 3 bases, with 21 bases between them. From germline, CDR1 is SGHTA and CDR2 FQGNSA. CDR3 length: 16 residues. CDR3 coding DNA: TGTGCCAGCAGGACAAGACAGAAGGACGGGATCTACGAGCAGTACTTC. Translated, it gives CASRTRQKDGIYEQYF.

This clonotype was seen only a few times. The chain combines TRBV7-8 with TRBJ1-4, with a tentative D call TRBD1 (5 bases). V was clipped by 1 base and J by 7 bases, with 10 bases between them. In germline, CDR1 is SGHVS, CDR2 FQNEAQ. CDR3 length: 14 residues. In nucleotides, the CDR3 is TGTGCCAGCAGCTTAGGAGGGGTCGGTGAAAAACTGTTTTTT. Encoded protein: CASSLGGVGEKLFF.

This clonotype was seen repeatedly, ten times or more. The chain combines TRBV4-2 with TRBJ2-2; weak D call: TRBD1 (6 bases). The V end was cut by 1 base, the J end by 4 bases, with 13 bases between. Germline lookup yields CDR1 LGHNA and CDR2 YNFKEQ. The CDR3 has 16 residues. The DNA of the CDR3 is TGTGCCAGCAGCCAAGCCAGGGGTGATAGCACCGGGGAGCTGTTTTTT. Translating gives CASSQARGDSTGELFF.

This clonotype was seen ten or more times. The CDR3 DNA reads TGTGCCACCAGCAGAGATGTGGATGCCCAGCATTTT. Its protein is CATSRDVDAQHF. This sequence joins TRBV15 and TRBJ1-5; D not resolved. V was clipped by 0 bases and J by 11 bases, with 8 bases between them. Germline CDR1 LNHNV, CDR2 YYDKDF (reference sequence). This CDR3 has 12 amino acids.

There are many counts of this clonotype. J is TRBJ2-3 and V is TRBV27, with D hard to call. Germline assignment: CDR1 MNHEY and CDR2 SMNVEV (reference sequence). V was trimmed by 5 bases and J by 1 base, leaving 10 bases between them. The CDR3 sequence is 14 residues long. CDR3 residues: CASSHPRGTDTQYF. The CDR3 DNA follows: TGTGCCAGCAGTCACCCTAGAGGCACAGATACGCAGTATTTT.

The sample holds a few counts of this clonotype. The chain carries TRBV5-4 and TRBJ2-2, with D perhaps being TRBD1 or TRBD2 (6 bases each). This CDR3 contains 15 residues. CDR1 SGHNT and CDR2 YYREEE come from the germline V gene (reference sequence). Trimming left V 4 bases short and J 7 bases short, with 17 bases between. Here the CDR3 reads CASSPPGAGRGELFF. In nucleotides, the CDR3 is TGTGCCAGCAGCCCCCCGGGGGCGGGCCGCGGGGAGCTGTTTTTT.

The chain links TRBV10-3 to TRBJ1-3; D uncertain. The germline V gene has CDR1 ENHRY and CDR2 SYGVKD. CDR3 size: 17 residues. With 0 bases removed from V and 0 bases from J, the gap between germline ends came to 12 bases. This chain's CDR3 is CAISESWTSSSGNTIYF. CDR3 nucleotides: TGTGCCATCAGTGAGTCGTGGACCTCAAGCTCTGGAAACACCATATATTTT.

This clonotype has a count of ten or more. The V call is TRBV5-1, the J call TRBJ2-7, with D possibly TRBD2 on 5 matching bases. Between the trimmed V and J ends, which lost 2 bases and 1 base, there was a span of 7 bases. Germline CDR1 is SGHRS and CDR2 is YFSETQ. The CDR3 length is 13 residues. The CDR3 DNA reads TGCGCCAGCAGCTTCGGGGTTTCCTACGAGCAGTACTTC. It specifies CASSFGVSYEQYF.

In this sample, this clonotype turned up many times. The chain combines TRBV7-2 with TRBJ2-3, with TRBD1 matching 8 bases. The CDR3 loop spans 17 amino acids. Germline CDR1 SGHTA, CDR2 FQGNSA. With V trimmed by 0 bases and J by 5 bases, 10 bases remained unmatched. The CDR3 sequence: CASSLAHGQGRLDTQYF. The CDR3 DNA reads as TGTGCCAGCAGCTTAGCGCATGGACAGGGACGATTAGATACGCAGTATTTT. Complete variable domain (other parts from reference TRBV7-2 and TRBJ2-3): GAGVSQSPSNKVTEKGKDVELRCDPISGHTALYWYRQSLGQGLEFLIYFQGNSAPDKSGLPSDRFSAERTGGSVSTLTIQRTQQEDSAVYLCASSLAHGQGRLDTQYFGPGTRLTVL.

This clonotype came up many times. The rearrangement links TRBV20-1 to TRBJ2-5; the D gene could be TRBD1 or TRBD2 (6 bases each). The ends were cut back, 1 base at V and 4 bases at J, with 7 bases in the middle. This CDR3 region has 12 residues. Germline V lookup: CDR1 DFQATT, CDR2 SNEGSKA (reference sequence). CDR3 nucleotides: TGCAGTGCTAGAGGGGGGGCAGAGACCCAGTACTTC. Translated, it gives CSARGGAETQYF.

There are many counts of this clonotype. V and J are TRBV7-9 and TRBJ2-5, with TRBD2 as a possible D gene (6 bases). V was cut by 5 bases and J by 7 bases, with 26 bases left in between. The V gene's germline CDR1 is SEHNR and CDR2 FQNEAQ (reference sequence). The CDR3 is made up of 17 amino acids. As DNA, the CDR3 is TGTGCCAGCAGCGAGACCGACGGGAGTAAGGGAAGGAGGACCCAGTACTTC. It translates to CASSETDGSKGRRTQYF.

The sample holds a few counts of this clonotype. The V call is TRBV3-1, the J call TRBJ2-7; TRBD1 matches at 12 bases. V shed 3 bases, J shed 9 bases, and the junction held 9 bases outside the gene matches. CDR3 length: 15 amino acids. The germline CDR1 and CDR2 sequences are LGHDT and YNNKEL (reference sequence). CDR3 in DNA: TGTGCCAGCAGCCACCCCGGGACAGGGGGCCCTGCGCAGTACTTC. As protein: CASSHPGTGGPAQYF.

This clonotype was seen at least ten times. This chain joins TRBV20-1 and TRBJ1-2, with 7 bases lining up with TRBD1. The CDR3 is 13 amino acids. V shed 3 bases, J shed 1 base, and the junction held 2 bases outside the gene matches. Germline V CDR1 and CDR2: DFQATT, SNEGSKA (reference sequence). The CDR3 DNA reads as TGCAGTGCTAGGACAGGGAATAACTATGGCTACACCTTC. Translating it yields CSARTGNNYGYTF.

This clonotype has just a few counts. The CDR3 DNA is TGTGCCACCAATGAGGGGGCGGTCAATACGCAGTATTTT. This encodes CATNEGAVNTQYF. The V gene is TRBV24-1, the J gene TRBJ2-3; 7 bases align to TRBD1. CDR3 size: 13 residues. CDR1 and CDR2 (germline): KGHDR, SFDVKD. V was pared by 8 bases and J by 7 bases, with 8 bases of the junction left unmatched.

There are many counts of this clonotype. This CDR3 reads CATSDPTATNEKLFF. CDR3 nucleotides: TGTGCCACCAGTGATCCCACCGCAACTAATGAAAAACTGTTTTTT. The chain links TRBV24-1 to TRBJ1-4; D unresolved. Trimming cost V 3 bases and J 0 bases, with 7 bases left between them. Per germline, CDR1 KGHDR and CDR2 SFDVKD. The CDR3 loop spans 15 amino acids.

This clonotype came up many times. The gene calls are TRBV5-1 and TRBJ2-7, with no clear D. Germline CDR1 and CDR2: SGHRS and YFSETQ. V was trimmed by 3 bases and J by 5 bases, leaving 12 bases between them. The CDR3 contains 13 residues. This CDR3 is CASSSPGSNEQYF. The DNA for the CDR3 is TGCGCCAGCAGCTCCCCCGGATCCAACGAGCAGTACTTC.

The chain is built from TRBV6-2 or TRBV6-3 and TRBJ2-7; no clear D. Trimming removed 0 bases from V and 4 bases from J, with 7 bases in between. CDR3 length: 13 amino acids. Per the germline V gene, CDR1 is MNHEY and CDR2 is SVGEGT. Written as DNA, the CDR3 is TGTGCCAGCAGTTACTCACGGGCTTACGAGCAGTACTTC. It specifies CASSYSRAYEQYF.

This clonotype was recorded at least ten times. The chain carries TRBV12-3 or TRBV12-4 and TRBJ2-7; 13 bases map to TRBD2. The CDR3 totals 14 residues. Losses at the gene ends were 5 bases for V and 7 bases for J; bases not matched to a gene: 5. CDR3 residues: CASSPAGLAGEQYF. CDR3 coding DNA: TGTGCCAGCAGTCCCGCGGGACTAGCGGGGGAGCAGTACTTC.